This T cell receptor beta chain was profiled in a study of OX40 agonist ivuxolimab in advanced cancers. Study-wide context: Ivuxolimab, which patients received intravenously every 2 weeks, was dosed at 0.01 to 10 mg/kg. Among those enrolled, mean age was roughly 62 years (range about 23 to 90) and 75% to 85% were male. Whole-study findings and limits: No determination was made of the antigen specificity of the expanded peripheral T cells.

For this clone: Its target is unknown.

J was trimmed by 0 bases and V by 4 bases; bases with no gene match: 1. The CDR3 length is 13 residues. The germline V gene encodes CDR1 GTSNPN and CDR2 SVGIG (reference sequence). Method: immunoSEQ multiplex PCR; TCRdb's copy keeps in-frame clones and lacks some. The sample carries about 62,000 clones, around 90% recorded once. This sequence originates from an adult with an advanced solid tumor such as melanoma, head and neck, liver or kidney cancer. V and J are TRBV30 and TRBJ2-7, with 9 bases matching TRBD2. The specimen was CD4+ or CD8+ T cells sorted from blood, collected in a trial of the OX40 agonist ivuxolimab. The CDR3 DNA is TGTGCCTGGACAGCGGGAGGCTCCTACGAGCAGTACTTC. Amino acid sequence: CAWTAGGSYEQYF.